The 9 T cell receptor beta chains below were found in one sample sequenced in a study of metastatic and nonmetastatic thyroid tumors. No treatment of any kind had been given to any patient before thyroid surgery. TCRdb re-called the PCR reads through MiXCR. The sample consists of about 6,100 clones, about 30% of them appearing once. Material for sequencing was adjacent normal tissue. The receptors shown here come from a male donor with papillary thyroid cancer or a benign thyroid nodule (not recorded which). Some clones in this sample may be carry-over from other donors' samples.

This clone was counted many times. The chain uses TRBV11-2 and TRBJ2-2; TRBD2 might be the D (6 bases). This CDR3 has 15 residues. Trimming removed 5 bases from V and 2 bases from J, with 12 bases in between. Germline V gene sequence: CDR1 SGHAT, CDR2 FQNNGV. The CDR3 reads CASSPGLANTGELFF. CDR3 nucleotide sequence: TGTGCCAGCAGCCCGGGACTGGCCAACACCGGGGAGCTGTTTTTT. The full variable domain, completed using reference TRBV11-2 and TRBJ2-2, is EAGVAQSPRYKIIEKRQSVAFWCNPISGHATLYWYQQILGQGPKLLIQFQNNGVVDDSQLPKDRFSAERLKGVDSTLKIQPAKLEDSAVYLCASSPGLANTGELFFGEGSRLTVL.

This clone has a handful of counts. The chain links TRBV5-5 to TRBJ2-7; 7 bases are shared with TRBD2. The CDR3 runs to 16 residues. Germline V gene lookup returns CDR1 SGHKS and CDR2 YYEKEE (reference sequence). J was trimmed by 5 bases and V by 0 bases; bases with no gene match: 11. In DNA form, the CDR3 reads TGTGCCAGCAGCTTGGATCCCGGCGGGAGAGGCCACGAGCAGTACTTC. Translated, it gives CASSLDPGGRGHEQYF.

The table lists this clone with a few counts. This chain links TRBV12-3 or TRBV12-4 with TRBJ1-3; the D is unclear. Trimming took off 2 bases at V and 3 bases at J, with 11 bases between the two ends. The CDR3 has 15 amino acids. CDR3 DNA sequence: TGTGCCAGCAGTTTAAGGAGGGCCGGTGGAAACACCATATATTTT. Translated, it gives CASSLRRAGGNTIYF.

The sample holds a few counts of this clone. The chain carries TRBV3-1 and TRBJ2-7; 8 positions match TRBD2. CDR1 LGHDT and CDR2 YNNKEL come from the germline V gene (reference sequence). Trimming took 0 bases from V and 0 from J; bases not matched to a gene: 13. The CDR3 totals 19 residues. The CDR3 coding sequence is TGTGCCAGCAGCCAAGATCCCCTGGGTTCTAGCGGGCCCTCCTACGAGCAGTACTTC. It translates to CASSQDPLGSSGPSYEQYF.

The CDR3 nucleotides are TGTGCCAGCAGTGATGACAGGGGCGCCTACGAGCAGTACTTC. Its protein product is CASSDDRGAYEQYF. The chain couples TRBV6-1 to TRBJ2-7, with 8 nucleotides matching TRBD1. The junction had 3 bases not matched to a gene; V was cut back by 3 bases and J by 2 bases. From germline, CDR1 is MNHNS and CDR2 SASEGT. CDR3 length: 14 amino acids.

The CDR3: CASTKHRGRRYTEAFF. DNA of the CDR3: TGTGCCAGCACCAAACACAGGGGGCGTAGGTACACTGAAGCTTTCTTT. This rearrangement joins TRBV6-1 to TRBJ1-1; TRBD1 agrees at 9 bases. CDR1 MNHNS and CDR2 SASEGT come from the germline V gene. V lost 7 bases and J lost 3; bases outside the gene matches: 12. CDR3 size: 16 residues.

This clone was seen a few times. V and J are TRBV3-1 and TRBJ1-2, with 7 positions matching TRBD1. The CDR3 sequence is 13 residues long. The V gene end was trimmed by 4 bases and the J gene end by 8 bases; junction bases not matched to a gene: 7. CDR1 is LGHDT and CDR2 is YNNKEL in the germline V gene (reference sequence). The CDR3 nucleotides read TGTGCCAGCAGCCGAAGGGGGCGGAGGGGCTACACCTTC. This gives the protein CASSRRGRRGYTF.

In DNA form, the CDR3 reads TGTGCCAGCAGCTTAGCTGGACAGGGGGCATATACGCAGTATTTT. It is translated as CASSLAGQGAYTQYF. The chain uses TRBV7-2 and TRBJ2-3; 11 nucleotides match TRBD1. Germline loops: CDR1 SGHTA, CDR2 FQGNSA. Trimming at V came to 0 bases and at J to 7 bases, leaving 3 bases not matched to a gene. CDR3 length equals 15 residues.

This chain joins TRBV20-1 and TRBJ2-3; 12 bases align to TRBD2. V trimming: 0 bases; J trimming: 2 bases; junction bases outside the gene matches: 3. From germline, CDR1 is DFQATT and CDR2 SNEGSKA (reference sequence). CDR3 size: 16 residues. CDR3 amino acids: CSARERLAGVTDTQYF. The DNA of the CDR3 is TGCAGTGCTAGAGAACGACTAGCGGGGGTCACAGATACGCAGTATTTT.